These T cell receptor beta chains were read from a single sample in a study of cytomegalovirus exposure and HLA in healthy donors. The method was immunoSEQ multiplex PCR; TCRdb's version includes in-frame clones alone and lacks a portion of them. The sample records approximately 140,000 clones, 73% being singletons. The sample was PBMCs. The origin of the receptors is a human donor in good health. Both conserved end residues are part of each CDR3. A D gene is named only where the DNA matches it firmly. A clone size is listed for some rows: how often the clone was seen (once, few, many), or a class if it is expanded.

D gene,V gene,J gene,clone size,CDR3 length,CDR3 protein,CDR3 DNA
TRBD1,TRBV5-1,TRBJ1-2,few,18,CASSPLEGAIGRVYGYTF,TGCGCCAGCAGCCCGTTGGAGGGGGCGATTGGACGGGTCTATGGCTACACCTTC
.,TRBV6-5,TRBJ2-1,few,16,CASSYTPPPGLLEQFF,TGTGCCAGCAGTTACACTCCACCGCCGGGACTCCTGGAGCAGTTCTTC
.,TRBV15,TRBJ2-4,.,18,CATSRDSPQSLAKNIQYF,TGTGCCACCAGCAGAGATTCACCCCAGTCTCTAGCCAAAAACATTCAGTACTTC
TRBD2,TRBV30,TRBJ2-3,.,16,CAWSVFSGRASSSQYF,TGTGCCTGGAGCGTCTTTAGCGGGAGGGCCTCCTCATCGCAGTATTTT
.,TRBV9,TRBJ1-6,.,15,CASSVAGQGDSPLHF,TGTGCCAGCAGCGTAGCAGGTCAGGGTGATTCACCCCTCCACTTT
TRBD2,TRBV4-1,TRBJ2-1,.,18,CASSHTLGAGRINNEQFF,TGCGCCAGCAGCCACACATTGGGAGCGGGAAGAATTAACAATGAGCAGTTCTTC
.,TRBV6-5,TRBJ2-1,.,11,CASRGVGEQFF,TGTGCCAGCAGGGGAGTGGGTGAGCAGTTCTTC
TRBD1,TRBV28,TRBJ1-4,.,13,CASSAGQGAKLFF,TGTGCCAGCAGTGCAGGACAGGGGGCGAAACTGTTTTTT
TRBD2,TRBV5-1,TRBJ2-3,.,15,CASSPQPGGSDTQYF,TGCGCCAGCAGCCCGCAGCCGGGGGGTTCGGATACGCAGTATTTT
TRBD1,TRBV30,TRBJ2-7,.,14,CAWSRDRGSYEQYF,TGTGCCTGGAGCCGGGACAGGGGTTCGTACGAGCAGTACTTC
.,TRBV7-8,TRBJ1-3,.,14,CASSLVGAGNTIYF,TGTGCCAGCAGCTTAGTAGGGGCTGGAAACACCATATATTTT
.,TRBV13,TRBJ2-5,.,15,CASSHNHGRQETQYF,TGTGCCAGCAGCCACAACCACGGCAGGCAAGAGACCCAGTACTTC
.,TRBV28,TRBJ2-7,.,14,CASRTGSPSGEQYF,TGTGCCAGCAGAACGGGGAGTCCCTCTGGCGAGCAGTACTTC
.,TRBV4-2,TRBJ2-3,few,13,CASSPPRGGAQYF,TGTGCCAGCAGCCCCCCAAGGGGGGGGGCGCAGTATTTT
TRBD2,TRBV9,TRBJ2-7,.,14,CASSVSGTTYEQYF,TGTGCCAGCAGCGTTAGCGGGACAACCTACGAGCAGTACTTC
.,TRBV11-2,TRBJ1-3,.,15,CASRGGSSSGNTIYF,TGTGCCAGCAGAGGGGGTTCGAGCTCTGGAAACACCATATATTTT
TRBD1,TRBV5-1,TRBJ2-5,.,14,CASRFPGQTETQYF,TGCGCCAGCAGATTCCCGGGACAGACAGAGACCCAGTACTTC
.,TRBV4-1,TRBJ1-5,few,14,CASSQVQVNQPQHF,TGCGCCAGCAGCCAAGTTCAGGTCAATCAGCCCCAGCATTTT
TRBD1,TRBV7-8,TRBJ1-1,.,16,CASSPTRTGRWTEAFF,TGTGCCAGCAGCCCAACAAGGACAGGAAGATGGACTGAAGCTTTCTTT
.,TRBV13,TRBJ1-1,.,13,CASSSDRNTEAFF,TGTGCCAGCAGCTCTGACAGGAACACTGAAGCTTTCTTT
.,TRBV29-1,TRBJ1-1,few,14,CSVEGRGADTEAFF,TGCAGCGTTGAAGGGCGGGGGGCGGACACTGAAGCTTTCTTT
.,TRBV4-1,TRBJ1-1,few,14,CASSHRTANTEAFF,TGCGCCAGCAGCCACCGGACAGCGAACACTGAAGCTTTCTTT
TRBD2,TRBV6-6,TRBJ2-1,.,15,CASSRLAGGYNEQFF,TGTGCCAGCAGTCGACTAGCGGGAGGGTATAATGAGCAGTTCTTC